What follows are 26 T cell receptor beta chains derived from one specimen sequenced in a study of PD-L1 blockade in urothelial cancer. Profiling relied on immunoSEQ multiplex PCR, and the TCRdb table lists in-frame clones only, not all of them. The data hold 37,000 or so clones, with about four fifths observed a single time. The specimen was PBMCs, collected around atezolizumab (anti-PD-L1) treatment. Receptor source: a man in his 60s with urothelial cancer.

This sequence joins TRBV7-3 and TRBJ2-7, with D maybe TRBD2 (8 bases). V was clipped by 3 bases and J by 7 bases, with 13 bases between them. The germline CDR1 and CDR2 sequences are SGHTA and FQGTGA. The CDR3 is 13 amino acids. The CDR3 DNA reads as TGTGCCAGCAGCTTGGGACAGCGGGGGGAGCAGTACTTC. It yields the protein CASSLGQRGEQYF.

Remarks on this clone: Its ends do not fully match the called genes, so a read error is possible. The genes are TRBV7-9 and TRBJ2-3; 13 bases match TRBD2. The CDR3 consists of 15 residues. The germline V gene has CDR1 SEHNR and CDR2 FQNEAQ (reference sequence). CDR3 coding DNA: TGTGTCAGCAGCGGGACTAGCGGGGGCACAGATACGCAGTATTTT. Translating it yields CVSSGTSGGTDTQYF.

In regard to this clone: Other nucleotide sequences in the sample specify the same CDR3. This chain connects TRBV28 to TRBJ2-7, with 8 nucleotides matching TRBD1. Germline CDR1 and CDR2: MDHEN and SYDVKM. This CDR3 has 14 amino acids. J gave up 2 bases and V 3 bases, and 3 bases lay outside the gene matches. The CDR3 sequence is CASSLGQAPYEQYF. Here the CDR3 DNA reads TGTGCCAGCAGTTTGGGACAGGCCCCCTACGAGCAGTACTTC.

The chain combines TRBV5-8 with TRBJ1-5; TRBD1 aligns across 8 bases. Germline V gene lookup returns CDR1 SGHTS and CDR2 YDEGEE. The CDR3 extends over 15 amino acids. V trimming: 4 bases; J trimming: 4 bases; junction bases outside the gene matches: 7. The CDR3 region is CASSLTGVPNQPQHF. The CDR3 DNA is TGTGCCAGCAGCCTGACAGGGGTCCCAAATCAGCCCCAGCATTTT.

DNA for the CDR3: TGTGCCAGCAGTGACGGGACAAATCTTTACGAGCAGTACTTC. Its protein product is CASSDGTNLYEQYF. The chain uses TRBV6-1 and TRBJ2-7, with a possible D match to TRBD1 (6 bases). V was trimmed by 3 bases and J by 4 bases, leaving 13 bases between them. The CDR3 totals 14 residues. In germline, CDR1 is MNHNS, CDR2 SASEGT.

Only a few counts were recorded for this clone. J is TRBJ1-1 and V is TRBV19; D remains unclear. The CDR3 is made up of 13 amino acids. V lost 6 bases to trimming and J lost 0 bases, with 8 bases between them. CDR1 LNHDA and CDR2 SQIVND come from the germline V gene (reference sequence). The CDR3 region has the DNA TGTGCCAGTAGGCAGATCATGAACACTGAAGCTTTCTTT. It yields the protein CASRQIMNTEAFF.

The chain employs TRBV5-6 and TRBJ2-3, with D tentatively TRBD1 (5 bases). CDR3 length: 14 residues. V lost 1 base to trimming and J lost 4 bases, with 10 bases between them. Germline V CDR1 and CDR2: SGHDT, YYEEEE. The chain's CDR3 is CASSLLGRADTQYF. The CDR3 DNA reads TGTGCCAGCAGCTTGTTAGGCAGGGCAGATACGCAGTATTTT.

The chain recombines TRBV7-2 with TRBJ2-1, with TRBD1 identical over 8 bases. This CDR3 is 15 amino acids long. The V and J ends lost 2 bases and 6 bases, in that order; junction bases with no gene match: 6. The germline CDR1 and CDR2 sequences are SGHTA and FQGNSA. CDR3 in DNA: TGTGCCAGCAGCTTACAGGCAGGGGGCGGCAATGAGCAGTTCTTC. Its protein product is CASSLQAGGGNEQFF.

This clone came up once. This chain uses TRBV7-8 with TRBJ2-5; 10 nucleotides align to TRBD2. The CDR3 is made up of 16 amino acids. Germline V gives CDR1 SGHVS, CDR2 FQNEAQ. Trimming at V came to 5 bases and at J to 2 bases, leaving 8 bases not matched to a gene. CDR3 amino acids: CASSPRAGGGQETQYF. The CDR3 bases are TGTGCCAGCAGCCCAAGAGCGGGGGGGGGACAAGAGACCCAGTACTTC.

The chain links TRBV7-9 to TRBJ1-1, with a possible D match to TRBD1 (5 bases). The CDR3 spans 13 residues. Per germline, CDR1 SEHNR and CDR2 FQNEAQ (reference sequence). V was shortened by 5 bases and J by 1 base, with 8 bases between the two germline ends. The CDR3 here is CASSPTGNTEAFF. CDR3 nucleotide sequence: TGTGCCAGCAGCCCAACAGGGAACACTGAAGCTTTCTTT. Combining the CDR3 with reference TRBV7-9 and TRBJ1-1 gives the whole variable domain DTGVSQNPRHKITKRGQNVTFRCDPISEHNRLYWYRQTLGQGPEFLTYFQNEAQLEKSRLLSDRFSAERPKGSFSTLEIQRTEQGDSAMYLCASSPTGNTEAFFGQGTRLTVV.

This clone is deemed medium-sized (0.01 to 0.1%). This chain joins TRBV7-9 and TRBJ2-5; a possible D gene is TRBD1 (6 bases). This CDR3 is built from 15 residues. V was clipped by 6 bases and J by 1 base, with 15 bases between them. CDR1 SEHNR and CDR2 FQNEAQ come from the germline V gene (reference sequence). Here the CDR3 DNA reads TGTGCCAGCAGTCCCACAGGGACCCCCCAAGAGACCCAGTACTTC. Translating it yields CASSPTGTPQETQYF. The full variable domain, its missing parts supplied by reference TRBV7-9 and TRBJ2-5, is DTGVSQNPRHKITKRGQNVTFRCDPISEHNRLYWYRQTLGQGPEFLTYFQNEAQLEKSRLLSDRFSAERPKGSFSTLEIQRTEQGDSAMYLCASSPTGTPQETQYFGPGTRLLVL.

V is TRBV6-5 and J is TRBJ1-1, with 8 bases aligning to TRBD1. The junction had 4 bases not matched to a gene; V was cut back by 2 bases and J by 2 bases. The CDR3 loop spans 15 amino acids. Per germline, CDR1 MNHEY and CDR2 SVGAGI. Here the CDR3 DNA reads TGTGCCAGCAGTTACACGGGACAGGTTAACACTGAAGCTTTCTTT. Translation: CASSYTGQVNTEAFF.

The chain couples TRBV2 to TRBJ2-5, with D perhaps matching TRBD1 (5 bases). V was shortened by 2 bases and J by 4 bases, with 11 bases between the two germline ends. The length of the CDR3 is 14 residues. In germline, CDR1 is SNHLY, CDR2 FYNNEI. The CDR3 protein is CASSESTGRETQYF. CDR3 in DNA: TGTGCCAGCAGTGAATCCACAGGACGAGAGACCCAGTACTTC. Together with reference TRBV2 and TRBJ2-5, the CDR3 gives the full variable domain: EPEVTQTPSHQVTQMGQEVILRCVPISNHLYFYWYRQILGQKVEFLVSFYNNEISEKSEIFDDQFSVERPDGSNFTLKIRSTKLEDSAMYFCASSESTGRETQYFGPGTRLLVL.

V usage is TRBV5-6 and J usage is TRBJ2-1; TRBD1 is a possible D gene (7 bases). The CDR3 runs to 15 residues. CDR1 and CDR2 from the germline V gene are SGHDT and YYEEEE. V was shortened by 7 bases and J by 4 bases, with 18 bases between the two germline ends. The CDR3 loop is CASGRQGGQYNEQFF. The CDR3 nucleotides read TGTGCCAGCGGTCGGCAGGGGGGACAGTACAATGAGCAGTTCTTC.

The CDR3 region is CASPTDYEQYF. In nucleotides, the CDR3 is TGTGCCAGCCCGACTGACTACGAGCAGTACTTC. This chain connects TRBV28 to TRBJ2-7, with D unresolved. This CDR3 comprises 11 residues. Trimming shortened V by 8 bases and J by 3 bases, and 8 bases separated the two germline ends. Germline CDR1 MDHEN, CDR2 SYDVKM.

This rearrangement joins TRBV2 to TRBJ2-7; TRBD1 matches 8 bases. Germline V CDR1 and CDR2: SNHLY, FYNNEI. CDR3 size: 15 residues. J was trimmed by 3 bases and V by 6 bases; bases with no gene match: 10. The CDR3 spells CASSPPPGGGYEQYF. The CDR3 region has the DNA TGTGCCAGCAGCCCCCCCCCAGGGGGCGGCTACGAGCAGTACTTC.

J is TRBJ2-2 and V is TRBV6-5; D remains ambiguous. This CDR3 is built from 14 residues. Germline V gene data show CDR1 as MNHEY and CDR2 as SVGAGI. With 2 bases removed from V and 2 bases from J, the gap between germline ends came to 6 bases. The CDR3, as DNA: TGTGCCAGCAGTTACCGACACAACACCGGGGAGCTGTTTTTT. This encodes CASSYRHNTGELFF.

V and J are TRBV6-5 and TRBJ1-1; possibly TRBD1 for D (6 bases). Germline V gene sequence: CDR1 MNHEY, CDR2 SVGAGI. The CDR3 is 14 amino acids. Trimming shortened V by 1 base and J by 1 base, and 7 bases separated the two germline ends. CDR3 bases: TGTGCCAGCAGTTACTTGGACAGGAACACTGAAGCTTTCTTT. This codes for CASSYLDRNTEAFF.

CDR3 sequence reads: CASSLPGVTSGGPRAYNEQFF. DNA for the CDR3: TGCGCCAGCAGCCTCCCTGGGGTGACTAGCGGGGGGCCTAGGGCCTACAATGAGCAGTTCTTC. The gene calls are TRBV4-1 and TRBJ2-1; TRBD2 matches 13 bases. The germline V gene encodes CDR1 MGHRA and CDR2 YSYEKL. The CDR3 extends over 21 amino acids. Losses at the gene ends were 4 bases for V and 2 bases for J; bases not matched to a gene: 17.

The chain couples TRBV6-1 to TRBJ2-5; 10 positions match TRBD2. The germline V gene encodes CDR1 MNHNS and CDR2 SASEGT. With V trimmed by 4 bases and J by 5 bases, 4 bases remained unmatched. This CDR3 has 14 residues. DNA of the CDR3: TGTGCCAGCAGTGGAGCGGGGGGGCTTGAGACCCAGTACTTC. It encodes CASSGAGGLETQYF.

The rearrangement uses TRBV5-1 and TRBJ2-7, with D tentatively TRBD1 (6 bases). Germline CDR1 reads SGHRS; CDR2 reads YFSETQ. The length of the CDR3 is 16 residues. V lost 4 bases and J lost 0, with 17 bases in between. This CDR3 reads CASSKNTGSLSYEQYF. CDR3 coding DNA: TGCGCCAGCAGCAAAAATACAGGGTCCCTCTCCTACGAGCAGTACTTC. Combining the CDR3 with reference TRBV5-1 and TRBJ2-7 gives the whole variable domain KAGVTQTPRYLIKTRGQQVTLSCSPISGHRSVSWYQQTPGQGLQFLFEYFSETQRNKGNFPGRFSGRQFSNSRSEMNVSTLELGDSALYLCASSKNTGSLSYEQYFGPGTRLTVT.

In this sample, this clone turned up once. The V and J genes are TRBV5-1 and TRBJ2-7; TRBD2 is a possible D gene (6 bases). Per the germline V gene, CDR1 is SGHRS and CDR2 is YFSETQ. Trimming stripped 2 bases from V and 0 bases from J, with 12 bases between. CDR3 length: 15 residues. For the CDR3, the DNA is TGCGCCAGCAGCTTTCCTAGCGAAAGCTCCTACGAGCAGTACTTC. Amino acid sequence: CASSFPSESSYEQYF.

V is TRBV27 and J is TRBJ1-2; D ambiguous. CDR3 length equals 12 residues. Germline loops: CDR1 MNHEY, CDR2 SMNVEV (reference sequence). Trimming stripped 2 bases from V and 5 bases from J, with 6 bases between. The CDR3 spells CASSLAGYGYTF. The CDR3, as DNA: TGTGCCAGCAGTTTAGCGGGGTATGGCTACACCTTC.

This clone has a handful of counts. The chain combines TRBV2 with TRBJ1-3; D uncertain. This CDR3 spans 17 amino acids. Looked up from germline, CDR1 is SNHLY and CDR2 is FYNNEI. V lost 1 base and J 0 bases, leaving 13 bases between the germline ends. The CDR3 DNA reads TGTGCCAGCAGTGAAGGACTCCTTTACGTCTCTGGAAACACCATATATTTT. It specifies CASSEGLLYVSGNTIYF.

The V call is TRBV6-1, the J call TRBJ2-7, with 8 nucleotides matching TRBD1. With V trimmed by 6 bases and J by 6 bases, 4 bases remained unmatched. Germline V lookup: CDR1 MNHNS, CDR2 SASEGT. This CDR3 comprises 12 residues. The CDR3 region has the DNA TGTGCCAGCAGGGGACAGGTCGTCGAGCAGTACTTC. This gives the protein CASRGQVVEQYF.

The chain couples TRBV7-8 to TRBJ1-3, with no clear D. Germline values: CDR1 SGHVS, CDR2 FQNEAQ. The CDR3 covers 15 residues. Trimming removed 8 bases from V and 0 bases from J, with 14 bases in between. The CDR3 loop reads CASGMPAGSGNTIYF. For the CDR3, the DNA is TGTGCCAGCGGGATGCCAGCGGGCTCTGGAAACACCATATATTTT.